This section outlines one T cell receptor (beta chain) sequence together with its context. The target of this receptor is not known. Within one base of it there is no much larger clone, and no base qualities were kept. TCRdb names Illumina HiSeq 2500 as the instrument used. Quantitative 5'-RACE with molecular barcodes was the method used to prepare the TCR beta libraries. Regarding the original processing steps: A new computational method based on a probabilistic model of VDJ rearrangement was used to identify disease-linked TCR variants. TCRdb reanalyzed the raw reads on its own, using fastp at Q25 for trimming and MiXCR for clone calling, and kept in-frame beta chains. Identical CDR3 protein sequences are pooled into one entry, listed with their most common genes and DNA. TCRdb, not the original authors, processed these V and J calls. The sample profile shows roughly 230,000 distinct CDR3 sequences; 18% of them were found once. Jointly, the top ten make up 25% to 40% of the sample.

The data stem from a study of CD8 T cells in ankylosing spondylitis (dated 2017 in TCRdb). For the study in its entirety: T cell receptor beta repertoires were profiled in healthy donors and ankylosing spondylitis patients so that disease-linked TCR variants could be found. The whole study cohort included 90 to 120 healthy donors and 25 ankylosing spondylitis patients. Samples of peripheral blood were taken, and for ankylosing spondylitis patients, synovial fluid was collected as well.

The CDR3 runs 15 amino acids, cysteine and phenylalanine included. Only the CDR3 DNA stays, 45 bases, in frame from base 1. The germline V gene (reference sequence) gives CDR1 as MNHEY and CDR2 as SMNVEV. V is reduced by 5 bases and J by 3 bases, leaving a spacing of 17 bases between them. Results and caveats for the whole study, not just this receptor: The disease-linked clones had a CD8+ phenotype and were found at relatively low frequencies in peripheral blood. Blood from ankylosing spondylitis patients appeared to be characterized by a TCR beta motif made up of under ten highly homologous amino acid variants. Some motif variants had previously been reported in the synovial fluid and blood of reactive arthritis patients, which suggests shared mechanisms of disease initiation. According to the report, matched synovial fluid samples from ankylosing spondylitis patients were significantly enriched for the disease-linked clones.

The clonotype comes from a male donor with ankylosing spondylitis or in good health (not recorded which). Sequenced: blood, either unsorted or a sorted T cell fraction (not recorded which). The V gene is TRBV27 and the J gene is TRBJ2-7; the D gene cannot be resolved reliably. DNA sequence: TGTGCCAGCAGTCCACCATTGGCCCCAGACTACGAGCAGTACTTC. Its translation is CASSPPLAPDYEQYF.